Listed below are T cell receptor beta chains from one sample, sequenced in a study of cytomegalovirus exposure and HLA in healthy donors. Sequencing was performed with immunoSEQ multiplex PCR; in TCRdb, only in-frame clones are kept and a portion is missing. Here the sample spans roughly 160,000 clones, about 85% being singletons. Material for sequencing was PBMCs. The receptors originated from a man aged 25 to 45 in good health and CMV-seropositive. Each CDR3 is given with its conserved first and last residue. A D gene is named only where the DNA matches it firmly. Some rows mark clone size as missing; the rest say once, few, many or name a class of expanded clone.

d_call j_call v_call clone_size cdr3_aa cdr3_nt
TRBD1 TRBJ1-2 TRBV7-2 . CASSSQGQRSYGYTF TGTGCCAGCAGCTCACAGGGACAGCGATCGTATGGCTACACCTTC
TRBD2 TRBJ2-3 TRBV11-2 . CASSLSSGMGGTDTQYF TGTGCCAGCAGCTTATCCAGCGGGATGGGGGGCACAGATACGCAGTATTTT
. TRBJ2-2 TRBV29-1 . CSAAGRGGELFF TGCAGCGCTGCAGGCCGGGGCGGGGAGCTGTTTTTT
. TRBJ1-1 TRBV19 . CASSIGEINTEAFF TGTGCCAGTAGTATAGGGGAGATAAACACTGAAGCTTTCTTT
TRBD2 TRBJ2-2 TRBV4-3 . CASSHPMTSGSPTGELFF TGCGCCAGCAGCCACCCTATGACTAGCGGGAGCCCAACCGGGGAGCTGTTTTTT
TRBD1 TRBJ2-3 TRBV7-9 . CASSPGTGTDTQYF TGTGCCAGCAGCCCCGGGACAGGCACAGATACGCAGTATTTT
. TRBJ1-5 TRBV11-1 . CASSLGPDSNQPQHF TGTGCCAGCAGCTTAGGGCCAGATAGCAATCAGCCCCAGCATTTT
. TRBJ2-2 TRBV7-2 . CASSPVSGGELFF TGTGCCAGCAGCCCCGTCTCGGGCGGGGAGCTGTTTTTT
TRBD2 TRBJ2-1 TRBV5-6 . CASSPPETSGRTNEQFF TGTGCCAGCAGCCCCCCCGAGACTAGCGGGAGGACCAATGAGCAGTTCTTC
. TRBJ2-4 TRBV4-1 . CASSQSPLAKNIQYF TGCGCCAGCAGCCAAAGCCCCTTAGCCAAAAACATTCAGTACTTC
TRBD2 TRBJ2-3 TRBV5-6 . CASSLETSGPATQYF TGTGCCAGCAGCTTGGAGACTAGCGGGCCAGCTACGCAGTATTTT
. TRBJ2-1 TRBV9 . CASSVALGVDYEQFF TGTGCCAGCAGCGTAGCTCTGGGAGTAGACTATGAGCAGTTCTTC
TRBD1 TRBJ2-5 TRBV25-1 . CASSEYGGQAKETQYF TGTGCCAGCAGTGAATATGGCGGACAGGCAAAAGAGACCCAGTACTTC
TRBD1 TRBJ2-1 TRBV5-4 once CASSLAGTGNYNEQFF TGTGCCAGCAGCTTGGCCGGGACAGGGAACTACAATGAGCAGTTCTTC
. TRBJ2-1 TRBV29-1 . CSVEMATSYNEQFF TGCAGCGTTGAAATGGCCACCTCCTACAATGAGCAGTTCTTC
. TRBJ2-1 TRBV9 . CASTQAESSYNEQFF TGTGCCAGCACCCAAGCGGAGTCCTCCTACAATGAGCAGTTCTTC
. TRBJ2-5 TRBV7-9 . CASSLASGGREETQYF TGTGCCAGCAGCTTAGCCTCAGGGGGGCGCGAGGAGACCCAGTACTTC
TRBD2 TRBJ2-5 TRBV5-1 . CASSLGTSEETQYF TGCGCCAGCAGCTTGGGGACTAGTGAGGAGACCCAGTACTTC
. TRBJ2-1 TRBV7-2 . CASSLNMWSEQFF TGTGCCAGCAGCTTAAATATGTGGAGTGAGCAGTTCTTC
TRBD2 TRBJ2-2 TRBV27 . CASSFYQTSDTGELFF TGTGCCAGCAGTTTTTATCAGACTAGCGACACCGGGGAGCTGTTTTTT
TRBD2 TRBJ2-3 TRBV7-3 . CASSSGLGDTQYF TGTGCCAGCAGCTCGGGACTAGGTGATACGCAGTATTTT
. TRBJ1-1 TRBV5-3 . CARSLTDTIENTEAFF TGTGCCAGAAGCTTAACAGACACGATAGAGAACACTGAAGCTTTCTTT
. TRBJ1-5 TRBV6-6 . CASSYYRDSNQPQHF TGTGCCAGCAGTTACTACAGGGACAGCAATCAGCCCCAGCATTTT
TRBD2 TRBJ2-1 TRBV5-1 . CASSLALAGESEQFF TGCGCCAGCAGCTTGGCTCTAGCGGGAGAGAGTGAGCAGTTCTTC
TRBD1 TRBJ1-1 TRBV6-5 . CASSFGQGTLNTEAFF TGTGCCAGCAGTTTCGGACAGGGGACCTTGAACACTGAAGCTTTCTTT
. TRBJ1-4 TRBV18 . CASSRGRLRTNEKLFF TGTGCCAGCTCACGTGGTCGGCTGAGGACTAATGAAAAACTGTTTTTT
. TRBJ2-2 TRBV5-1 . CASSFQAAPDGGGTGELFF TGCGCCAGCAGCTTTCAGGCAGCTCCTGATGGGGGAGGAACCGGGGAGCTGTTTTTT
TRBD2 TRBJ2-1 TRBV7-6 . CASSSGRGLGNNEQFF TGTGCCAGCAGCTCAGGCCGGGGACTAGGGAACAATGAGCAGTTCTTC
TRBD2 TRBJ2-3 TRBV15 . CATSNFRGAGVTDTQYF TGTGCCACCAGCAACTTCAGAGGGGCGGGAGTCACAGATACGCAGTATTTT
. TRBJ2-2 TRBV9 once CASSVLEGANTGELFF TGTGCCAGCAGCGTCCTTGAGGGGGCGAACACCGGGGAGCTGTTTTTT
. TRBJ2-3 TRBV15 once CATSSRGLRTDTQYF TGTGCCACCAGCAGCCGAGGGCTTCGCACAGATACGCAGTATTTT
. TRBJ1-2 TRBV7-2 . CASSPGREDYGYTF TGTGCCAGCAGCCCCGGGAGAGAGGACTATGGCTACACCTTC
. TRBJ2-5 TRBV18 . CASSPRQAEETQYF TGTGCCAGCTCACCCCGACAGGCCGAAGAGACCCAGTACTTC
TRBD2 TRBJ2-1 TRBV5-1 . CASSKASGRGDEQFF TGCGCCAGCAGCAAAGCTAGCGGGAGAGGAGATGAGCAGTTCTTC
TRBD2 TRBJ2-5 TRBV11-3 . CASSRRLAGGETQYF TGTGCCAGCAGCAGGAGGCTAGCGGGAGGAGAGACCCAGTACTTC
TRBD2 TRBJ2-5 TRBV7-9 . CASSLSLGVAGAETQYF TGTGCCAGCAGCTTAAGCCTCGGGGTAGCGGGAGCAGAGACCCAGTACTTC
TRBD1 TRBJ2-1 TRBV6-6 . CASRPGQGYNEQFF TGTGCCAGCAGGCCGGGACAGGGGTACAATGAGCAGTTCTTC
TRBD1 TRBJ1-6 TRBV4-3 . CASSQDGWAGGSYNSPLHF TGCGCCAGCAGCCAAGACGGGTGGGCAGGGGGAAGCTATAATTCACCCCTCCACTTT
TRBD2 TRBJ2-6 TRBV18 . CASSPLGGVSSGANVLTF TGTGCCAGCTCACCGCTCGGGGGGGTTAGCTCTGGGGCCAACGTCCTGACTTTC
. TRBJ2-2 TRBV7-9 . CASSLVATNTGELFF TGTGCCAGCAGCTTAGTGGCAACGAACACCGGGGAGCTGTTTTTT
TRBD1 TRBJ1-1 TRBV27 . CASSLTGGTEAFF TGTGCCAGCAGTTTAACAGGGGGCACTGAAGCTTTCTTT
. TRBJ2-6 TRBV19 . CASSYAGGSGANVLTF TGTGCCAGTAGTTACGCAGGAGGCTCTGGGGCCAACGTCCTGACTTTC
. TRBJ1-2 TRBV5-1 . CASRAGVAYGYTF TGCGCCAGCAGGGCGGGTGTTGCCTATGGCTACACCTTC
TRBD2 TRBJ2-1 TRBV5-1 . CASSLDAGGPLLSQFF TGCGCCAGCAGCTTGGATGCGGGAGGACCCCTTCTATCGCAGTTCTTC
TRBD1 TRBJ1-2 TRBV5-1 . CASSSWTGGNGYTF TGCGCCAGCAGCTCGTGGACAGGGGGAAATGGCTACACCTTC
TRBD1 TRBJ1-5 TRBV2 . CASRGDSLRNQPQHF TGTGCCAGCAGGGGGGACAGCCTTCGCAATCAGCCCCAGCATTTT
TRBD1 TRBJ2-1 TRBV7-8 . CASSLAGGIYNEQFF TGTGCCAGCAGTCTTGCAGGGGGAATTTACAATGAGCAGTTCTTC
TRBD2 TRBJ2-7 TRBV7-8 once CASSSLAGGSYEQYF TGTGCCAGCAGCTCCCTGGCGGGAGGCTCCTACGAGCAGTACTTC